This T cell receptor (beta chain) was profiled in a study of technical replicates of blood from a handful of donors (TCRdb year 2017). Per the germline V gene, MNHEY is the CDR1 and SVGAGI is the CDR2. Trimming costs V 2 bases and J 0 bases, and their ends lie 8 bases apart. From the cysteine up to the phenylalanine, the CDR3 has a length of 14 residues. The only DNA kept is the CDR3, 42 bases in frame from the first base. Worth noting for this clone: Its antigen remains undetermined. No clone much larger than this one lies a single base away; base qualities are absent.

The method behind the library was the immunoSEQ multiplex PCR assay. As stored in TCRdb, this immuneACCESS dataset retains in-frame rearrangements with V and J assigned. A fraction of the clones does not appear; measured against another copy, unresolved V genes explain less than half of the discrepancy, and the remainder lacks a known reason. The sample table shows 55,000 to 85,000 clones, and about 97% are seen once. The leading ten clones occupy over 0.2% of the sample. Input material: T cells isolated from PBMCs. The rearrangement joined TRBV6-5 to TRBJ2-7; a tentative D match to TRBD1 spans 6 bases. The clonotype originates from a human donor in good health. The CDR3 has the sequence CASSYGTSSYEQYF. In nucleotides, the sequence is TGTGCCAGCAGTTACGGGACATCCTCCTACGAGCAGTACTTC.